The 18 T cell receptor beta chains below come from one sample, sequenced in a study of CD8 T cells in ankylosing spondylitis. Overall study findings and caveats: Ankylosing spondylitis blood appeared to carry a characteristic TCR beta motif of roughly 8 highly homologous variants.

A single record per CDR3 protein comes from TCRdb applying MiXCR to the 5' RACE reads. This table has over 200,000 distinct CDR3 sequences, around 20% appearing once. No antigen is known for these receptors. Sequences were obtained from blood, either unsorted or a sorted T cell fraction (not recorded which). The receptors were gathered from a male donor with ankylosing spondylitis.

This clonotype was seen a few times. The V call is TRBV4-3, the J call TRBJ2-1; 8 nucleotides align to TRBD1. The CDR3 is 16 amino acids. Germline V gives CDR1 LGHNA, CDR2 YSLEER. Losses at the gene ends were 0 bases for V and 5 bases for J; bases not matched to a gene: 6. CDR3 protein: CASSQDLSTGDNEQFF. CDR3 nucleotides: TGCGCCAGCAGCCAAGATCTTTCGACAGGGGACAATGAGCAGTTCTTC.

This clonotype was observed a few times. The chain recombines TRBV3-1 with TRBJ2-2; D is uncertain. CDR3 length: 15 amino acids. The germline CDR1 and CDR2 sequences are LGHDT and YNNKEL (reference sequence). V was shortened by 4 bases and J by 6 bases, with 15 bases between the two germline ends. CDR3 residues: CASSLRSPPAGELFF. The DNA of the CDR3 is TGTGCCAGCAGCCTCCGAAGCCCCCCCGCCGGGGAGCTGTTTTTT.

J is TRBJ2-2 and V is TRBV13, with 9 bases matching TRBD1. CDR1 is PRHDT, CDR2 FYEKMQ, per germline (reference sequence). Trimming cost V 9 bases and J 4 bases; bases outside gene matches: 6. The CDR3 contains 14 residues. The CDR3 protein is CASRTGEGTGELFF. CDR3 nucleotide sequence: TGTGCCAGTCGGACAGGGGAAGGCACCGGGGAGCTGTTTTTT.

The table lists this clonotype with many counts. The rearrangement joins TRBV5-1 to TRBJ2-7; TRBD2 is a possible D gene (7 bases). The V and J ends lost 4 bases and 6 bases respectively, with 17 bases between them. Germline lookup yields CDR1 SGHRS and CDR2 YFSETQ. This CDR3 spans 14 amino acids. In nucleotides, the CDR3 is TGCGCCAGCAGCCTCGAGGGAGGGGGGAGCGAGCAGTACTTC. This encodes CASSLEGGGSEQYF.

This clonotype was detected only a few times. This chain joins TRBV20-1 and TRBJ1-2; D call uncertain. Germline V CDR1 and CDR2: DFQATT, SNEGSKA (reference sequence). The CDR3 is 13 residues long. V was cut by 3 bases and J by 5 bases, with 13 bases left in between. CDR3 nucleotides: TGCAGTGCTAGTTCCTGGGAAGGGTATGGCTACACCTTC. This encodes CSASSWEGYGYTF.

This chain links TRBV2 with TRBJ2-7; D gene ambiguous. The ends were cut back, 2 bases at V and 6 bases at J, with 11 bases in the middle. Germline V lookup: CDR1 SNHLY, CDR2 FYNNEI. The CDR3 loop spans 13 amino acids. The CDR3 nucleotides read TGTGCCAGCAGTGAATCCCGGTGGGCCGAGCAGTACTTC. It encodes CASSESRWAEQYF.

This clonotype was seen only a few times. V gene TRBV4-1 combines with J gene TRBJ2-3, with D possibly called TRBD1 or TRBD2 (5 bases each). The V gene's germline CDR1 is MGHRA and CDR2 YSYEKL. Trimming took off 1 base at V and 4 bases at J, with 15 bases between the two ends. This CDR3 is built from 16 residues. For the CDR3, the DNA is TGCGCCAGCAGCCAAGGGGGCCTAGCCCTGGCAGATACGCAGTATTTT. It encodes CASSQGGLALADTQYF.

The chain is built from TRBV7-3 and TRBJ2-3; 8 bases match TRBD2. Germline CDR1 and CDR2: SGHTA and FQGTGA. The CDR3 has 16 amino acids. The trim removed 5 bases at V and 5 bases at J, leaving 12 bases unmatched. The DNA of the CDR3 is TGTGCCAGCAGCCGTGGAGTAGCGGGACCGGGAGATACGCAGTATTTT. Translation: CASSRGVAGPGDTQYF.

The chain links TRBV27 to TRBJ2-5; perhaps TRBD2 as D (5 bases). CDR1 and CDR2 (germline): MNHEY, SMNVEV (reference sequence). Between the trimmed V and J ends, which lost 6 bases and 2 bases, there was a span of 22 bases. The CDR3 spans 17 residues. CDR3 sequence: CASSGRIGSREQETQYF. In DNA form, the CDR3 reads TGTGCCAGCAGCGGCAGAATAGGCTCAAGGGAGCAAGAGACCCAGTACTTC.

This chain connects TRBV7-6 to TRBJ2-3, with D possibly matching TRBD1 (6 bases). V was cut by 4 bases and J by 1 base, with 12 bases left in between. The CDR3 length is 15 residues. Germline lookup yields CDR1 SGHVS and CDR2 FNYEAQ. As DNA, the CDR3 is TGTGCCAGCAGCTCCCGGGACACGGGCACAGATACGCAGTATTTT. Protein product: CASSSRDTGTDTQYF.

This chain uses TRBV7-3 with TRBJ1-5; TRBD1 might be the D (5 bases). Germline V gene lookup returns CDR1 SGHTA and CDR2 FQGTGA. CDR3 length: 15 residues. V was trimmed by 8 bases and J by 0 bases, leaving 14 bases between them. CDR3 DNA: TGTGCCAGCTGGGGCGGGATGGATAGCAATCAGCCCCAGCATTTT. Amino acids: CASWGGMDSNQPQHF.

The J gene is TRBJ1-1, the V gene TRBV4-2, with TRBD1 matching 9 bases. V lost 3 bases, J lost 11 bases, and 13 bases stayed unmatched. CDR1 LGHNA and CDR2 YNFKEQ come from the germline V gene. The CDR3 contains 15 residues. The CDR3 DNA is TGTGCCAGCAGCCAGCCTGGGGACAGGGCCTTAGAGGCTTTCTTT. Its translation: CASSQPGDRALEAFF.

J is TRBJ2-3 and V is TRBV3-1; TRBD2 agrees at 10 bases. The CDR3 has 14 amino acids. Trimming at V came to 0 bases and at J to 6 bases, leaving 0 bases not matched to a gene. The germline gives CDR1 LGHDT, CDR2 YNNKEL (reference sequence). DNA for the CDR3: TGTGCCAGCAGCCAAGAGGGACTAGCGGATACGCAGTATTTT. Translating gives CASSQEGLADTQYF.

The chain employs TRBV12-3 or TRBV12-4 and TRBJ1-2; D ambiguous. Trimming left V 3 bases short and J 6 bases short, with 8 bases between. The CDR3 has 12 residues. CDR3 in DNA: TGTGCCAGCAGTTTGTCGGGGAATGGCTACACCTTC. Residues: CASSLSGNGYTF.

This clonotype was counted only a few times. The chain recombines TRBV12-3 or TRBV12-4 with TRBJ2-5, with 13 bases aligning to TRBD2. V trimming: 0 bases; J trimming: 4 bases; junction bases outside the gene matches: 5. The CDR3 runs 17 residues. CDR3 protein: CASSLALAGGRGETQYF. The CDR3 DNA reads TGTGCCAGCAGTTTAGCACTAGCGGGGGGGAGGGGAGAGACCCAGTACTTC.

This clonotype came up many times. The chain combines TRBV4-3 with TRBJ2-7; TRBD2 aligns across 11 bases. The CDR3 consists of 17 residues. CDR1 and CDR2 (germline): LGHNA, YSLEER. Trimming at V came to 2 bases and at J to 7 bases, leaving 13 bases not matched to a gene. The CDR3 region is CASSQLRLAGPLQEQYF. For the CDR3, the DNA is TGCGCCAGCAGCCAACTCCGACTAGCGGGGCCCCTCCAAGAGCAGTACTTC.

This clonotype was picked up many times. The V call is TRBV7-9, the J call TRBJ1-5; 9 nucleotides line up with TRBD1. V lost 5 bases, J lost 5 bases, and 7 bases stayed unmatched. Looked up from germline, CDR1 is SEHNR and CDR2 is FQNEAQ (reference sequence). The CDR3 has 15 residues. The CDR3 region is CASSPGQGPHQPQHF. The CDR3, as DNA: TGTGCCAGCAGCCCGGGACAGGGTCCGCATCAGCCCCAGCATTTT.

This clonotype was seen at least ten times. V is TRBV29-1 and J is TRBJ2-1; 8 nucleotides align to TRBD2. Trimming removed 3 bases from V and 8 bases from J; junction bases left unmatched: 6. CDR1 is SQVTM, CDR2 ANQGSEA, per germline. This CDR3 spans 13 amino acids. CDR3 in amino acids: CSVESGSQYEQFF. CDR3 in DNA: TGCAGCGTTGAGAGCGGGAGTCAGTATGAGCAGTTCTTC.